This T cell receptor (beta chain) derives from a study of blood T cells in healthy people across ages. Primers used in a second PCR of about 6 to 11 cycles were a sample-barcoded 5' primer and a J-beta primer mix. TCRdb reanalysed the 5' RACE reads using MiXCR and keeps one entry per CDR3 protein. Altogether roughly 800,000 distinct CDR3 sequences are present, 58% being singletons, with the ten largest covering approximately 20%. V was pared by 6 bases and J by 2 bases, with 9 bases between. This CDR3 spans 13 amino acids. Germline CDR1 and CDR2: MNHEY and SVGEGT. The sequence was obtained from a young man in good health. Input material: blood. The chain is built from TRBV6-2 or TRBV6-3 and TRBJ2-3, with D possibly matching TRBD1 (5 bases). The CDR3 coding sequence is TGTGCCAGCAGGGACACATCCACAGATACGCAGTATTTT. Its translation is CASRDTSTDTQYF.